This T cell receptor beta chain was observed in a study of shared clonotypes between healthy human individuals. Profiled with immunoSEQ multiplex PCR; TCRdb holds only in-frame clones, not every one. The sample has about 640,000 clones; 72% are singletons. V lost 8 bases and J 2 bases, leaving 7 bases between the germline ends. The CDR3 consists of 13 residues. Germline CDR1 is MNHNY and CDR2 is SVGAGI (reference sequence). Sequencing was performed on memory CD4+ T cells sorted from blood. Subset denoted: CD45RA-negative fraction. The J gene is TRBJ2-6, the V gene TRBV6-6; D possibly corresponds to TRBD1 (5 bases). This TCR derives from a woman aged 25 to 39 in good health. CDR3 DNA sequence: TGTGCCAGCGGGGCGGCTGGGGCCAACGTCCTGACTTTC. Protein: CASGAAGANVLTF.